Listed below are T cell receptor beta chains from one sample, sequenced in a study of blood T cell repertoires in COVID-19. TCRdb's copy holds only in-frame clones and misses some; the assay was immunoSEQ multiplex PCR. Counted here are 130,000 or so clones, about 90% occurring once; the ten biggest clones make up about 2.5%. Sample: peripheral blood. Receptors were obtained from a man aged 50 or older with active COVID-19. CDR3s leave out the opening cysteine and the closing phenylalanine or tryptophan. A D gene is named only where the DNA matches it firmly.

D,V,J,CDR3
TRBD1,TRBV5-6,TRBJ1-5,ASSLQTGVPFNQPQH
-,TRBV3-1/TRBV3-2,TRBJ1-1,ASSRRDSSNTEAF
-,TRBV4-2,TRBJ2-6,ASSQRYGANVLT
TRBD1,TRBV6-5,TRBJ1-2,ASHRGRNYGYT
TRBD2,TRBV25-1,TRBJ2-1,ASSRPGLAGNNEQF
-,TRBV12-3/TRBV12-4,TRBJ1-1,ASSLGANTEAF
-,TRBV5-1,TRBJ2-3,ASRVDNTDTQY
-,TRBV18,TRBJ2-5,ASSPRAGPQETQY
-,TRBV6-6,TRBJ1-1,ASSSTGTREAF
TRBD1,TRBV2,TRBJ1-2,ASSEDGQGGWYGYT
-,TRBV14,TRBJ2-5,ASSQETYGTQY
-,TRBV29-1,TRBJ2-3,SVSPGLTDTQY
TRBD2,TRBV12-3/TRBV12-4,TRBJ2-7,ASSWGGYEQY
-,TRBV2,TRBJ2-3,ASSEAYRTGCCSADTQY
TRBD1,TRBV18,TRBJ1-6,ASSPGTGGNSPLH
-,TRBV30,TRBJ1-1,AWGAGEAF
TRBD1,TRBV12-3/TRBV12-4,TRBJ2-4,ASSNRDRPY
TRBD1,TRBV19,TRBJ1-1,ASGTGGARAF
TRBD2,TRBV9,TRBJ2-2,ASSVVGSGGGELF
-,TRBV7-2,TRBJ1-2,ASSIRDSGYT
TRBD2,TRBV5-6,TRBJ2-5,ASSLERGTETQY
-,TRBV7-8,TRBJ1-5,ASSLVSKSPQH
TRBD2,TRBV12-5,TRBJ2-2,ASGLGEGTGELF
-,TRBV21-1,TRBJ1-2,ASSTRDRWGYT
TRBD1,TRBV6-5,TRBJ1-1,ASSRGQATEAF
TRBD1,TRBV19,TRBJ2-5,ASSIGTGAGETQY
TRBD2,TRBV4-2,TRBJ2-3,ASSPGGSGKGDTQY
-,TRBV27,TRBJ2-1,AGSRGPGDEQF
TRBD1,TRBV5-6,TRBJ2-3,ASSIQGEADTQY
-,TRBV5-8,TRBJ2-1,ASSLSGLSFGDNEQF
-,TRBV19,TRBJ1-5,ASTDRFGNQPQH
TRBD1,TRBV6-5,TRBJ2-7,ASSSIGQGPSYEQY
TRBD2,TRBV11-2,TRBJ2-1,ASSLLAGGLGEQF
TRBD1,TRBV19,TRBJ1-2,ASSKGVTGGSVWPSAYGYT
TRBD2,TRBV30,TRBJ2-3,AWSQGTSGAGDTQY
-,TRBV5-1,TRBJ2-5,ASSPSLGGSETQY
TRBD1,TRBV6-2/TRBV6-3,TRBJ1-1,ASSYRTGVNTEAF
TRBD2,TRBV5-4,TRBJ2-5,ASSGTSGETQY
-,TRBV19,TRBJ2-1,ASSISGGAGYEQF
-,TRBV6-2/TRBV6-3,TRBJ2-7,ASSYGTDTNLYEQY
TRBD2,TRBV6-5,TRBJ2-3,ASSLAGGTDTQY
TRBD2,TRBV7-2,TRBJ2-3,ASRKTSGYTDTQY
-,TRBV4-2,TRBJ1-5,ASSQDLAGFGNQPQH
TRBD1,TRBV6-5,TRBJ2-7,ASSRTGDRAYEQY
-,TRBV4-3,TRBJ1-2,ASSQEVASGYGYT
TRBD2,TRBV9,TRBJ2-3,ASAPRLAGFTDTQY
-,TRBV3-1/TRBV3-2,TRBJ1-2,ASSLAEDNYGYT
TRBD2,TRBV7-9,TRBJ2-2,ASSLALAGPTGELF